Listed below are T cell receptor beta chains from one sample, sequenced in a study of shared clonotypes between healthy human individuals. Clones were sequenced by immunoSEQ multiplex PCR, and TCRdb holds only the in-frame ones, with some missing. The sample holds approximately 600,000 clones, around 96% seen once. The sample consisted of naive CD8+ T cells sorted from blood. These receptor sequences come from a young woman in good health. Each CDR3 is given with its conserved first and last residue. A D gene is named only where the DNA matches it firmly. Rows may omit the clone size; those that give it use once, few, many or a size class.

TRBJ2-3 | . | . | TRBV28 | CASSPILQSWTDTQYF | TGTGCCAGCAGTCCGATCCTGCAGTCTTGGACAGATACGCAGTATTTT
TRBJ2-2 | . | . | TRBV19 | CATWGRTEANTGELFF | TGTGCCACCTGGGGCCGCACCGAGGCGAACACCGGGGAGCTGTTTTTT
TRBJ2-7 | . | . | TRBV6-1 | CASSEAQSVSYEQYF | TGTGCCAGCAGTGAAGCGCAGTCAGTTTCCTACGAGCAGTACTTC
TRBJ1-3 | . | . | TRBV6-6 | CASSRDSGNTIYF | TGTGCCAGCAGTCGGGACTCTGGAAACACCATATATTTT
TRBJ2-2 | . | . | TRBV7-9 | CASSTRELTRNTGELFF | TGTGCCAGCAGCACAAGAGAATTAACGAGGAACACCGGGGAGCTGTTTTTT
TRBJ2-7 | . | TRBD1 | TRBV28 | CASSPRDRGSYEQYF | TGTGCCAGCAGTCCCAGGGACAGGGGATCCTACGAGCAGTACTTC
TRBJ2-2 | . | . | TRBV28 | CASIGHGQNTGELFF | TGTGCCAGCATCGGACATGGACAGAACACCGGGGAGCTGTTTTTT
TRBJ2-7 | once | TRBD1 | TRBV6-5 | CASSSRTGPYEQYF | TGTGCCAGCAGTTCCAGGACAGGACCTTACGAGCAGTACTTC
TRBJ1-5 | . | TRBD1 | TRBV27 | CASSLGQGYSNQPQHF | TGTGCCAGCAGTTTAGGACAGGGGTATAGCAATCAGCCCCAGCATTTT
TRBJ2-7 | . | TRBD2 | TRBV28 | CASSRGWGGYEQYF | TGTGCCAGCAGCCGCGGCTGGGGGGGCTACGAGCAGTACTTC
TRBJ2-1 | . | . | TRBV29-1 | CSVEIRETAYNEQFF | TGCAGCGTTGAAATACGGGAGACCGCCTACAATGAGCAGTTCTTC
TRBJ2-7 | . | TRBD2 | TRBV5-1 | CASSSKTDLARLAGFREQYF | TGCGCCAGCAGCTCGAAGACCGATCTGGCGCGACTAGCGGGATTTCGGGAGCAGTACTTC
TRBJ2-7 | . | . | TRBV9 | CASSVGSRETYEQYF | TGTGCCAGCAGCGTAGGGTCCAGGGAAACCTACGAGCAGTACTTC
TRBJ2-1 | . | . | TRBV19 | CASSILGLSSYNEQFF | TGTGCCAGTAGTATCCTTGGACTAAGCTCCTACAATGAGCAGTTCTTC
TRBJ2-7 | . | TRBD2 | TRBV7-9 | CASSLPIGLAGSYEQYF | TGTGCCAGCAGCTTACCCATAGGACTAGCGGGTTCCTACGAGCAGTACTTC
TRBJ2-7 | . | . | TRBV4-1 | CASSQDGGEQYF | TGCGCCAGCAGCCAAGACGGAGGAGAGCAGTACTTC
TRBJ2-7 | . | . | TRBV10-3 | CAISESKAQRHAVPEQYF | TGTGCCATCAGTGAGTCCAAGGCTCAAAGGCACGCCGTCCCCGAGCAGTACTTC
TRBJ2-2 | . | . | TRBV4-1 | CASSQASSTGELFF | TGCGCCAGCAGCCAAGCGTCGAGCACCGGGGAGCTGTTTTTT
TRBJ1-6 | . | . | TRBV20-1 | CSAADSSPLHF | TGCAGTGCTGCGGACTCTTCACCCCTCCACTTT
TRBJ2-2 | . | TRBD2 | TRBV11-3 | CASSPGLAGHTGELFF | TGTGCCAGCAGCCCCGGACTAGCGGGGCACACCGGGGAGCTGTTTTTT
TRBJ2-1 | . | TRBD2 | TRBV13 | CASSLGLAGNEQFF | TGTGCCAGCAGCCTCGGACTAGCGGGTAATGAGCAGTTCTTC
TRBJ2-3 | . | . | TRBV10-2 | CASSPARLHTDTQYF | TGCGCCAGCAGTCCGGCGAGGCTCCACACAGATACGCAGTATTTT
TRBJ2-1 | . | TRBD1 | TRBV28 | CASTSQTGSEQFF | TGTGCCAGCACCTCCCAGACAGGGAGTGAGCAGTTCTTC
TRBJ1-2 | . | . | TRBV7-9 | CASSLPGRSYGYTF | TGTGCCAGCAGCTTACCCGGACGTAGCTATGGCTACACCTTC
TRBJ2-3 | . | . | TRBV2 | CASSAERGTDTQYF | TGTGCCAGCAGTGCAGAGCGGGGCACAGATACGCAGTATTTT
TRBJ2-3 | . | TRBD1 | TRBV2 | CASSEGQGAPTDTQYF | TGTGCCAGCAGTGAAGGACAGGGGGCCCCCACAGATACGCAGTATTTT
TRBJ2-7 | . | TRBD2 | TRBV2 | CASIRGLAGEYEQYF | TGTGCCAGCATCCGCGGACTAGCGGGAGAGTACGAGCAGTACTTC
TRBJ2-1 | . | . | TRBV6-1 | CASSDRSNEQFF | TGTGCCAGCAGTGACCGATCGAATGAGCAGTTCTTC
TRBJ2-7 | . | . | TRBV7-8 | CASSPSPDSGEEYEQYF | TGTGCCAGCAGCCCGTCGCCGGACAGCGGAGAAGAGTACGAGCAGTACTTC
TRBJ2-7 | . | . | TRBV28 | CASSSPRVQTGEYYEQYF | TGTGCCAGCAGTTCCCCTCGAGTCCAAACAGGAGAGTACTACGAGCAGTACTTC
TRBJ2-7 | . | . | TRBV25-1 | CASSLMSSYEQYF | TGTGCCAGCAGTCTAATGAGCTCCTACGAGCAGTACTTC
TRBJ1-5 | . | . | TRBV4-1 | CASSQDMGGQPQHF | TGCGCCAGCAGCCAAGATATGGGGGGACAGCCCCAGCATTTT
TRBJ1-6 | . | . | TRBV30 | CAWSRDYNSPLHF | TGTGCCTGGAGCAGGGACTATAATTCACCCCTCCACTTT